These T cell receptor beta chains were read from a single sample in a study of CD8 T cells in Susac syndrome. In TCRdb, the immunoSEQ multiplex PCR reads were re-called with MiXCR into one record per CDR3 protein. The sample yields around 180,000 distinct CDR3 sequences, about 94% seen once. Sequenced material: CD4+ T cells from PBMCs. These receptors were collected from a human donor with multiple sclerosis. CDR3s include the opening cysteine and the closing phenylalanine or tryptophan. A D gene is named only where the DNA matches it firmly. Some rows mark clone size as missing; the rest say once, few, many or name a class of expanded clone.

TRBJ1-5	TRBD1	14	NA	TRBV29-1	CSALTGVGNQPQHF	TGCAGCGCCCTGACAGGGGTTGGCAATCAGCCCCAGCATTTT
TRBJ1-1	TRBD1	19	NA	TRBV18	CASSPLPGGQGARNTEAFF	TGTGCCAGCTCACCACTCCCCGGGGGACAGGGGGCGAGGAACACTGAAGCTTTCTTT
TRBJ2-2	NA	15	once	TRBV4-2	CASSQDPSGDGELFF	TGTGCCAGCAGCCAAGATCCCAGCGGAGACGGGGAGCTGTTTTTT
TRBJ2-3	NA	14	NA	TRBV7-2	CASSLGAGSDTQYF	TGTGCCAGCAGCTTAGGTGCAGGGTCAGATACGCAGTATTTT
TRBJ1-2	NA	12	NA	TRBV29-1	CSVGGEGYGYTF	TGCAGCGTTGGGGGCGAGGGGTATGGCTACACCTTC
TRBJ2-2	NA	16	NA	TRBV2	CASSEIGPWETGELFF	TGTGCCAGCAGTGAAATCGGGCCTTGGGAAACCGGGGAGCTGTTTTTT
TRBJ2-7	NA	16	NA	TRBV6-6	CASSYSQRGGGYEQYF	TGTGCCAGCAGTTACTCCCAAAGAGGAGGAGGCTACGAGCAGTACTTC
TRBJ1-1	NA	13	NA	TRBV30	CAWSILAGNEAFF	TGTGCCTGGAGTATATTAGCCGGGAATGAAGCTTTCTTT
TRBJ2-3	TRBD2	14	once	TRBV3-1	CASSSSGRFDTQYF	TGTGCCAGCAGCTCAAGCGGGAGGTTTGATACGCAGTATTTT
TRBJ1-2	NA	11	once	TRBV2	CAGEGRDGYTF	TGTGCCGGCGAGGGGCGGGATGGCTACACCTTC
TRBJ2-1	NA	15	NA	TRBV24-1	CATSDLGQSYNEQFF	TGTGCCACCAGTGATTTAGGACAGTCCTACAATGAGCAGTTCTTC
TRBJ2-7	NA	14	NA	TRBV3-1	CASSHRGDSNEQYF	TGTGCCAGCAGCCACCGCGGGGACAGTAACGAGCAGTACTTC
TRBJ2-7	NA	16	NA	TRBV12-3/TRBV12-4	CASSFRPSGQGNEQYF	TGTGCCAGCAGTTTTCGCCCCTCCGGGCAGGGTAACGAGCAGTACTTC
TRBJ2-1	TRBD1	14	NA	TRBV18	CASSPVGQGNEQFF	TGTGCCAGCTCACCAGTTGGACAGGGAAATGAGCAGTTCTTC
TRBJ2-3	NA	14	NA	TRBV6-5	CASSLGTPTDTQYF	TGTGCCAGCAGCCTCGGGACTCCCACAGATACGCAGTATTTT
TRBJ2-7	NA	14	NA	TRBV28	CASSKSGLSYEQYF	TGTGCCAGCTCTAAAAGTGGCCTCTCCTACGAGCAGTACTTC
TRBJ2-2	TRBD2	16	NA	TRBV30	CAWSVGTGGPTGELFF	TGTGCCTGGAGTGTCGGAACGGGGGGGCCTACCGGGGAGCTGTTTTTT
TRBJ2-3	NA	14	NA	TRBV7-6	CASSLAGRPATQYF	TGTGCCAGCAGCTTAGCCGGCCGGCCCGCTACGCAGTATTTT
TRBJ1-2	NA	13	once	TRBV24-1	CATSAPGAAGYTF	TGTGCCACCAGTGCCCCAGGGGCTGCTGGCTACACCTTC
TRBJ1-5	NA	14	NA	TRBV28	CASSSLGASRPQHF	TGTGCCAGCAGTTCCCTAGGGGCCTCCCGTCCCCAGCATTTT
TRBJ1-6	TRBD1	13	NA	TRBV29-1	CSASRGINSPLHF	TGCAGCGCTAGCAGGGGGATTAATTCACCCCTCCACTTT
TRBJ2-5	NA	12	NA	TRBV29-1	CSVLRSEENQYF	TGCAGCGTCCTCCGGTCAGAGGAGAACCAGTACTTC
TRBJ1-2	TRBD1	14	NA	TRBV4-2	CASSQGQGISGYTF	TGTGCCAGCAGCCAGGGACAGGGTATATCTGGCTACACCTTC
TRBJ2-7	NA	13	NA	TRBV5-1	CASSGQGIGEQYF	TGCGCCAGCAGCGGGCAGGGGATTGGCGAGCAGTACTTC
TRBJ1-2	TRBD1	14	NA	TRBV12-3/TRBV12-4	CASSSGGIHYGYTF	TGTGCCAGCAGTTCAGGGGGTATTCACTATGGCTACACCTTC
TRBJ1-4	TRBD1	14	NA	TRBV7-9	CASSWTGGDQKLFF	TGTGCCAGCAGTTGGACAGGGGGGGATCAAAAACTGTTTTTT
TRBJ2-1	NA	14	NA	TRBV7-8	CASSLVVQHGEQFF	TGTGCCAGCAGCTTAGTGGTACAGCACGGTGAGCAGTTCTTC
TRBJ2-5	NA	11	NA	TRBV6-2/TRBV6-3	CASSWQETQYF	TGTGCCAGCAGTTGGCAGGAGACCCAGTACTTC
TRBJ1-2	NA	15	NA	TRBV3-1	CASSQARLNSYGYTF	TGTGCCAGCAGCCAAGCCCGACTCAACTCCTATGGCTACACCTTC
TRBJ2-1	NA	10	NA	TRBV7-9	CASSPVEQFF	TGTGCCAGCAGCCCCGTAGAGCAGTTCTTC
TRBJ1-6	NA	13	once	TRBV2	CASIQDNNSPLHF	TGTGCCAGCATACAGGATAATAATTCACCCCTCCACTTT
TRBJ1-1	NA	15	NA	TRBV11-2	CASSSIRGEDTEAFF	TGTGCCAGCAGCAGCATCAGGGGAGAAGATACTGAAGCTTTCTTT
TRBJ1-1	TRBD1	16	NA	TRBV20-1	CSARNRDRGFHTEAFF	TGCAGTGCTAGAAACCGGGACAGGGGGTTTCACACTGAAGCTTTCTTT
TRBJ2-3	NA	13	NA	TRBV3-1	CASSQAPGDTQYF	TGTGCCAGCAGCCAAGCTCCGGGAGATACGCAGTATTTT
TRBJ2-7	NA	11	NA	TRBV3-1	CASSHALEQYF	TGTGCCAGCAGCCATGCCCTGGAGCAGTACTTC
TRBJ2-5	TRBD1	14	NA	TRBV15	CATSGRDRGVTQYF	TGTGCCACCAGCGGACGGGACAGGGGAGTGACCCAGTACTTC
TRBJ1-4	NA	11	NA	TRBV29-1	CSARWNEKLFF	TGCAGCGCACGTTGGAATGAAAAACTGTTTTTT
TRBJ2-7	NA	13	NA	TRBV7-2	CASSPYRFYEQYF	TGTGCCAGCAGCCCCTACCGGTTCTACGAGCAGTACTTC
TRBJ2-1	TRBD2	16	few	TRBV20-1	CSARDQLAGGYNEQFF	TGCAGTGCTAGGGACCAACTAGCGGGGGGATACAATGAGCAGTTCTTC
TRBJ1-2	NA	12	NA	TRBV3-1	CASSHGDSGYTF	TGTGCCAGCAGCCACGGGGATAGTGGCTACACCTTC
TRBJ1-6	TRBD1	17	NA	TRBV7-9	CASSLAPGTGYNSPLHF	TGTGCCAGCAGCTTAGCTCCCGGGACAGGGTATAATTCACCCCTCCACTTT
TRBJ1-6	NA	15	NA	TRBV20-1	CSAILPGHYNSPLHF	TGCAGTGCTATATTGCCGGGACACTATAATTCACCCCTCCACTTT
TRBJ1-1	NA	11	NA	TRBV29-1	CSGSLGSEAFF	TGCAGCGGGAGCCTGGGTTCGGAAGCTTTCTTT
TRBJ1-4	NA	14	NA	TRBV20-1	CSARDRQRGEKLFF	TGCAGTGCTAGAGACAGACAGAGGGGCGAAAAACTGTTTTTT
TRBJ2-3	TRBD2	15	NA	TRBV7-9	CASRSAGGPTDTQYF	TGTGCCAGCAGGTCTGCGGGGGGCCCCACAGATACGCAGTATTTT
TRBJ2-1	TRBD1	16	NA	TRBV9	CASSARTGAIRNEQFF	TGTGCCAGCAGCGCGAGGACAGGGGCTATTAGGAATGAGCAGTTCTTC
TRBJ2-2	TRBD1	14	NA	TRBV11-1	CASSQTGAKGELFF	TGTGCCAGCAGCCAGACAGGGGCTAAAGGGGAGCTGTTTTTT